Presented here are 30 T cell receptor beta chains from one specimen sequenced in a study of blood T cell repertoires in COVID-19. The method was immunoSEQ multiplex PCR; TCRdb's version includes in-frame clones alone and lacks a portion of them. The sample consists of around 350,000 clones, around 87% of them appearing once. The sample was peripheral blood. Receptors were obtained from a human donor in a cohort sampled during active COVID-19.

This clone was seen more than once but under ten times. CDR3 DNA sequence: TGCGCCAGCAGTCCAAAGATTCAGGGAACTGAAGCTTTCTTT. As protein: CASSPKIQGTEAFF. The V gene is TRBV5-1, the J gene TRBJ1-1; tentative D call: TRBD1 (5 bases). The CDR3 is 14 residues long. Germline lookup yields CDR1 SGHRS and CDR2 YFSETQ. The germline V and J ends were trimmed by 5 bases and 5 bases, with 16 bases remaining between them.

The count of this clone is one. The chain uses TRBV3-1 (or the pseudogene TRBV3-2) and TRBJ2-1; 11 nucleotides align to TRBD2. Germline V CDR1 and CDR2: LGHDT, YNNKEL (reference sequence). Unmatched junction bases numbered 11, after V lost 6 bases and J lost 1 base. The CDR3 runs to 18 residues. The CDR3 sequence: CASRRVSGGALSYNEQFF. For the CDR3, the DNA is TGTGCCAGCAGGAGGGTTAGCGGGGGGGCGTTGTCCTACAATGAGCAGTTCTTC.

V gene TRBV5-4 combines with J gene TRBJ2-2; TRBD1 is a possible D gene (6 bases). Trimming stripped 6 bases from V and 1 base from J, with 10 bases between. This CDR3 has 14 amino acids. The V gene's germline CDR1 is SGHNT and CDR2 YYREEE (reference sequence). CDR3 residues: CASTRDMNTGELFF. The CDR3, as DNA: TGTGCCAGCACCCGGGACATGAACACCGGGGAGCTGTTTTTT.

This clone showed up just once. The rearrangement joins TRBV7-8 to TRBJ1-3, with 9 bases fitting TRBD1. Per germline, CDR1 SGHVS and CDR2 FQNEAQ. V lost 5 bases and J lost 4; bases outside the gene matches: 6. This CDR3 has 15 amino acids. CDR3 residues: CASSLRDRAGNTIYF. In DNA, the CDR3 is TGTGCCAGCAGCCTCCGGGACAGGGCCGGAAACACCATATATTTT.

This chain connects TRBV3-1 (or the pseudogene TRBV3-2) to TRBJ2-1; 10 bases are a match to TRBD2. The CDR3 is made up of 17 amino acids. Trimming cost V 1 base and J 8 bases; bases outside gene matches: 11. CDR1 is LGHDT and CDR2 is YNNKEL in the germline V gene (reference sequence). CDR3 nucleotide sequence: TGTGCCAGCAGCCAAGTCTTCGCTAGCGGGGGTTCCGATGAGCAGTTCTTC. Translating it yields CASSQVFASGGSDEQFF.

The V and J genes are TRBV5-1 and TRBJ2-1; a weak D match, TRBD1 (6 bases). CDR3 length: 12 residues. V was trimmed by 0 bases and J by 12 bases, leaving 10 bases between them. The germline gives CDR1 SGHRS, CDR2 YFSETQ. CDR3 DNA: TGCGCCAGCAGCTTGGACAGGGCGGGGCAGTTCTTC. The encoded protein is CASSLDRAGQFF. Full variable domain (outside the CDR3, taken from reference TRBV5-1 and TRBJ2-1): KAGVTQTPRYLIKTRGQQVTLSCSPISGHRSVSWYQQTPGQGLQFLFEYFSETQRNKGNFPGRFSGRQFSNSRSEMNVSTLELGDSALYLCASSLDRAGQFFGPGTRLTVL.

V is TRBV5-1 and J is TRBJ2-3; 15 bases fit TRBD2. Germline trimming cut 4 bases from V and 6 bases from J; bases unmatched to any gene: 6. Germline V gene sequence: CDR1 SGHRS, CDR2 YFSETQ. This CDR3 spans 16 amino acids. CDR3 amino acids: CASSLGTSGGRDTQYF. As DNA, the CDR3 is TGCGCCAGCAGCCTCGGGACTAGCGGGGGGAGGGATACGCAGTATTTT.

This clone came up many times. This sequence joins TRBV14 and TRBJ2-3, with D possibly TRBD2 on 5 matching bases. The V end lost 3 bases, the J end lost 3 bases, and 13 bases lay between the germline ends. The CDR3 has 15 residues. Germline V gives CDR1 SGHDN, CDR2 FVKESK. This CDR3 is CASSQVKEETDTQYF. The CDR3, as DNA: TGTGCCAGCAGCCAGGTTAAGGAGGAAACAGATACGCAGTATTTT.

This clone was observed a single time. The chain combines TRBV6-5 with TRBJ1-2; TRBD1 aligns across 9 bases. V dropped 8 bases and J dropped 3; count of bases not matched to a gene: 1. This CDR3 region has 12 residues. Per the germline V gene, CDR1 is MNHEY and CDR2 is SVGAGI. The CDR3 here is CASGQGYYGYTF. DNA of the CDR3: TGTGCCAGCGGACAGGGGTACTATGGCTACACCTTC.

The chain has TRBV11-2 and TRBJ2-3, with 9 bases lining up with TRBD2. V lost 1 base, J lost 5 bases, and 1 base stayed unmatched. From germline, CDR1 is SGHAT and CDR2 FQNNGV. The CDR3 length is 14 residues. CDR3 sequence: CASSLVAGEDTQYF. The CDR3 DNA sequence: TGTGCCAGCAGCTTAGTAGCGGGAGAAGATACGCAGTATTTT.

The chain couples TRBV3-1 (or the pseudogene TRBV3-2) to TRBJ2-5; TRBD2 matches 8 bases. Losses at the gene ends were 6 bases for V and 5 bases for J; bases not matched to a gene: 5. CDR3 length: 13 residues. CDR1 and CDR2 from the germline V gene are LGHDT and YNNKEL (reference sequence). Written as DNA, the CDR3 is TGTGCCAGCAGTACTACTAGCGGCGAGACCCAGTACTTC. Residues: CASSTTSGETQYF.

This chain joins TRBV6-5 and TRBJ2-5; TRBD1 matches 7 bases. CDR3 length equals 14 residues. CDR1 is MNHEY, CDR2 SVGAGI, per germline. Trimming took 6 bases from V and 7 from J; bases not matched to a gene: 11. CDR3 sequence: CASSGTAAYGTQYF. Written as DNA, the CDR3 is TGTGCCAGCAGCGGGACAGCCGCTTACGGGACCCAGTACTTC.

The chain has TRBV5-6 and TRBJ2-5, with D unresolved. Trimming took off 1 base at V and 5 bases at J, with 18 bases between the two ends. Germline lookup yields CDR1 SGHDT and CDR2 YYEEEE. This CDR3 spans 16 amino acids. CDR3 in amino acids: CASSLLHSRVRETQYF. DNA for the CDR3: TGTGCCAGCAGCTTGCTGCACTCTCGGGTCCGGGAGACCCAGTACTTC.

The J gene is TRBJ2-1, the V gene TRBV25-1; TRBD2 matches at 10 bases. V trimming: 5 bases; J trimming: 6 bases; junction bases outside the gene matches: 10. The length of the CDR3 is 16 residues. Germline CDR1 reads MGHDK; CDR2 reads SYGVNS. The DNA of the CDR3 is TGTGCCAGCAGTAGAGCGGGGGGGCATATATCCAATGAGCAGTTCTTC. This codes for CASSRAGGHISNEQFF.

This clone was recorded once. The rearrangement links TRBV9 to TRBJ1-1; tentative D call: TRBD1 (6 bases). The length of the CDR3 is 15 residues. With 3 bases removed from V and 1 base from J, the gap between germline ends came to 13 bases. Germline V CDR1 and CDR2: SGDLS, YYNGEE. The chain's CDR3 is CASSARQDPNTEAFF. CDR3 bases: TGTGCCAGCAGCGCTCGACAGGACCCGAACACTGAAGCTTTCTTT.

The chain couples TRBV6-7 to TRBJ1-1; 10 bases match TRBD1. TRBV6-7 is an ORF for which the function is uncertain. Trimming at V came to 0 bases and at J to 1 base, leaving 11 bases not matched to a gene. CDR3 size: 19 residues. CDR3 protein: CASSYSTDRGGGGNTEAFF. DNA for the CDR3: TGTGCCAGCAGTTACTCGACGGACAGGGGGGGTGGAGGGAACACTGAAGCTTTCTTT.

The CDR3 spells CASSLDREHSPLHF. CDR3 sequence (DNA): TGTGCCAGCAGTTTAGACAGGGAACACTCACCCCTCCACTTT. This sequence joins TRBV27 and TRBJ1-6; 7 positions match TRBD1. Germline lookup yields CDR1 MNHEY and CDR2 SMNVEV (reference sequence). V shed 2 bases and J 10 bases; nucleotides not matched to a gene: 5. The CDR3 totals 14 residues.

This chain connects TRBV11-3 to TRBJ2-1; 7 bases match TRBD2. CDR1 and CDR2 from the germline V gene are SGHNT and YENEEA. Germline trimming cut 5 bases from V and 3 bases from J; bases unmatched to any gene: 7. The CDR3 is made up of 15 amino acids. The CDR3 protein is CASSPTGGIYNEQFF. For the CDR3, the DNA is TGTGCCAGCAGCCCTACGGGGGGAATCTACAATGAGCAGTTCTTC.

The chain couples TRBV7-9 to TRBJ2-5; D perhaps matches TRBD1 (5 bases). CDR3 length: 16 amino acids. CDR1 is SEHNR, CDR2 FQNEAQ, per germline (reference sequence). V lost 3 bases to trimming and J lost 0 bases, with 14 bases between them. The CDR3 region has the DNA TGTGCCAGCAGCTTCCCCGGCAGGGCGAACCAAGAGACCCAGTACTTC. Protein product: CASSFPGRANQETQYF.

J is TRBJ2-1 and V is TRBV11-2; TRBD1 matches 11 bases. V shed 1 base, J shed 6 bases, and the junction held 2 bases outside the gene matches. The CDR3 length is 15 residues. Germline V lookup: CDR1 SGHAT, CDR2 FQNNGV. The CDR3, as DNA: TGTGCCAGCAGCTTAGGGACAGGGGGCCTCAATGAGCAGTTCTTC. Translated: CASSLGTGGLNEQFF.

This clone was seen more than once but under ten times. The V gene is TRBV6-5, the J gene TRBJ1-3, with D maybe TRBD1 (6 bases). This CDR3 comprises 14 residues. Germline V CDR1 and CDR2: MNHEY, SVGAGI. The V gene lost 7 bases and the J gene lost 0 bases, with 10 bases spanning the gap. CDR3 nucleotide sequence: TGTGCCAGCACAGACAGGACCTCTGGAAACACCATATATTTT. It encodes CASTDRTSGNTIYF.

The rearrangement uses TRBV9 and TRBJ2-2, with D uncertain. Germline loops: CDR1 SGDLS, CDR2 YYNGEE. This CDR3 comprises 18 residues. The V and J ends lost 0 bases and 0 bases respectively, with 15 bases between them. The CDR3 sequence is CASSVAPLRFANTGELFF. In DNA, the CDR3 is TGTGCCAGCAGCGTAGCTCCCCTCAGATTCGCGAACACCGGGGAGCTGTTTTTT.

Only one count was recorded for this clone. V and J are TRBV7-2 and TRBJ1-1; the match to TRBD1 covers 11 bases. The length of the CDR3 is 13 residues. V lost 5 bases and J lost 8; bases outside the gene matches: 4. Germline V gene lookup returns CDR1 SGHTA and CDR2 FQGNSA. The CDR3: CASSAGTGGEAFF. CDR3 nucleotide sequence: TGTGCCAGCAGCGCCGGGACAGGGGGGGAAGCTTTCTTT.

The rearrangement uses TRBV25-1 and TRBJ2-2, with 7 positions matching TRBD1. CDR1 and CDR2 from the germline V gene are MGHDK and SYGVNS. V lost 1 base to trimming and J lost 1 base; unmatched junction nucleotides: 3. The CDR3 runs to 16 residues. The CDR3 nucleotides read TGTGCCAGCAGTGAATTTCAGGGGGAGAACACCGGGGAGCTGTTTTTT. Amino acids: CASSEFQGENTGELFF.

The CDR3 is CASRTGFSGNTIYF. The CDR3 DNA reads as TGCGCCAGCAGGACAGGGTTCTCTGGAAACACCATATATTTT. The rearrangement links TRBV5-1 to TRBJ1-3, with 7 bases identical to TRBD1. Germline V gene data show CDR1 as SGHRS and CDR2 as YFSETQ. The CDR3 consists of 14 residues. V lost 5 bases, J lost 0 bases, and 2 bases stayed unmatched. Full variable domain (missing parts from reference TRBV5-1 and TRBJ1-3): KAGVTQTPRYLIKTRGQQVTLSCSPISGHRSVSWYQQTPGQGLQFLFEYFSETQRNKGNFPGRFSGRQFSNSRSEMNVSTLELGDSALYLCASRTGFSGNTIYFGEGSWLTVV.

In this sample, this clone turned up a few times. The CDR3 spells CASSIAWDQAGTGTDTQYF. The CDR3 nucleotides are TGTGCCAGTAGTATAGCTTGGGATCAAGCGGGGACGGGCACAGATACGCAGTATTTT. The V call is TRBV19, the J call TRBJ2-3; 7 nucleotides agree with TRBD2. CDR1 is LNHDA, CDR2 SQIVND, per germline (reference sequence). The ends lost 1 base at V and 1 base at J; junction bases unmatched: 14. The CDR3 has 19 amino acids. Full variable domain (missing parts from reference TRBV19 and TRBJ2-3): DGGITQSPKYLFRKEGQNVTLSCEQNLNHDAMYWYRQDPGQGLRLIYYSQIVNDFQKGDIAEGYSVSREKKESFPLTVTSAQKNPTAFYLCASSIAWDQAGTGTDTQYFGPGTRLTVL.

The V call is TRBV12-3 or TRBV12-4, the J call TRBJ1-1, with D hard to call. The CDR3 runs 13 residues. V gave up 5 bases and J gave up 8 bases, with 15 bases separating them. The CDR3 DNA sequence: TGTGCCAGCAGTCCTCCGGCGGCAGTCGAAGCTTTCTTT. The encoded protein is CASSPPAAVEAFF.

The chain couples TRBV9 to TRBJ2-1, with TRBD2 as a possible D gene (6 bases). Trimming cost V 4 bases and J 9 bases, with 20 bases left between them. Germline V gives CDR1 SGDLS, CDR2 YYNGEE. CDR3 length: 15 residues. In DNA form, the CDR3 reads TGTGCCAGCAGCCCCTTGAGTGGGGAGGTCAGTGAGCAGTTCTTC. It encodes CASSPLSGEVSEQFF.

The V gene is TRBV5-6, the J gene TRBJ2-5; 11 bases map to TRBD2. The CDR3 consists of 17 residues. Germline V gives CDR1 SGHDT, CDR2 YYEEEE. Trimming took 3 bases from V and 0 from J; bases not matched to a gene: 7. The CDR3 nucleotides are TGTGCCAGCAGCTATTACCGGACTAGCGGGTACCAAGAGACCCAGTACTTC. Amino acid sequence: CASSYYRTSGYQETQYF.

This clone was observed once. The chain employs TRBV10-3 and TRBJ2-7; possibly TRBD1 for D (6 bases). Trimming removed 10 bases at V and 6 bases at J, with 13 bases between. This CDR3 has 11 amino acids. Looked up from germline, CDR1 is ENHRY and CDR2 is SYGVKD. The CDR3 DNA follows: TGTGCCACACAGGGAAGTGGCGAGCAGTACTTC. It encodes CATQGSGEQYF.